These 28 T cell receptor beta chains came from one sample sequenced in a study of blood T cells in healthy people across ages. Next came a second PCR, run for about 7 to 11 cycles, which used a sample-barcoded 5' primer along with a J-beta primer mix. TCRdb re-analysed the 5' RACE reads in MiXCR, keeping a single row per CDR3 protein. The repertoire holds fewer than 950,000 distinct CDR3 sequences, around 34% seen once, with around 13% in the top ten. Material for sequencing was blood. Receptors originate from a man aged 18 to 35 in good health.

In the case of this clonotype: At one boundary the junction diverges from the germline segment, which might be a read error. The V call is TRBV7-2, the J call TRBJ1-6; D unresolved. Germline V gives CDR1 SGHTA, CDR2 FQGNSA. This CDR3 has 14 residues. CDR3 residues: CASSLQAANSPPHF. The CDR3 nucleotides are TGTGCCAGCAGCTTACAGGCGGCGAATTCACCCCCCCACTTT.

This clonotype has more than one count but fewer than ten. This chain connects TRBV9 to TRBJ2-1, with 10 bases identical to TRBD2. With 1 base clipped from V and 8 bases from J, the junction kept 9 bases outside the gene matches. Per germline, CDR1 SGDLS and CDR2 YYNGEE. The CDR3 runs to 16 residues. In nucleotides, the CDR3 is TGTGCCAGCAGCGTAACAAGAGCGGGGGGGCGGGATGAGCAGTTCTTC. This sequence encodes CASSVTRAGGRDEQFF.

V and J are TRBV9 and TRBJ1-4; D gene uncertain. V gave up 0 bases and J gave up 6 bases, with 9 bases separating them. Germline V gene data show CDR1 as SGDLS and CDR2 as YYNGEE. The CDR3 sequence is 14 residues long. DNA for the CDR3: TGTGCCAGCAGCGTAGATTGGGAAGATGAAAAACTGTTTTTT. It specifies CASSVDWEDEKLFF. Complete variable domain (other parts from reference TRBV9 and TRBJ1-4): DSGVTQTPKHLITATGQRVTLRCSPRSGDLSVYWYQQSLDQGLQFLIQYYNGEERAKGNILERFSAQQFPDLHSELNLSSLELGDSALYFCASSVDWEDEKLFFGSGTQLSVL.

There are many counts of this clonotype. The V and J genes are TRBV20-1 and TRBJ2-3; maybe TRBD1 (5 bases). Deletions cut 3 bases from V and 10 bases from J, with 26 bases between. The CDR3 totals 16 residues. Germline-derived CDR1 and CDR2 are DFQATT and SNEGSKA (reference sequence). CDR3 DNA: TGCAGTGCTAGCCGGGCCCTAGGGGTGGGCGCAGGGTCGCAGTATTTT. Translation: CSASRALGVGAGSQYF.

The chain links TRBV6-2 or TRBV6-3 to TRBJ2-1; no clear D gene. The CDR3 consists of 12 residues. The germline V gene has CDR1 MNHEY and CDR2 SVGEGT. V lost 0 bases to trimming and J lost 11 bases, with 8 bases between them. CDR3: CASSYSDRQQFF. In DNA, the CDR3 is TGTGCCAGCAGTTACTCTGACCGCCAGCAGTTCTTC.

This clonotype has just one count. This rearrangement joins TRBV20-1 to TRBJ2-7, with D possibly being TRBD1 (6 bases). This CDR3 is 16 amino acids long. Germline V gene lookup returns CDR1 DFQATT and CDR2 SNEGSKA (reference sequence). V gave up 5 bases and J gave up 7 bases, with 27 bases separating them. The CDR3 region is CSAPLPRGFSYNEQYF. As DNA, the CDR3 is TGCAGTGCTCCACTCCCCAGGGGTTTCTCCTACAATGAGCAGTACTTC.

This chain links TRBV4-3 with TRBJ1-2; maybe TRBD1 (6 bases). CDR3 length: 15 amino acids. Trimming shortened V by 0 bases and J by 4 bases, and 12 bases separated the two germline ends. Germline loops: CDR1 LGHNA, CDR2 YSLEER. The CDR3 region is CASSQDRTATYGYTF. In DNA form, the CDR3 reads TGCGCCAGCAGCCAAGATCGGACAGCCACCTATGGCTACACCTTC.

The rearrangement joins TRBV7-9 to TRBJ1-1; D unresolved. V was pared by 7 bases and J by 0 bases, with 9 bases between. CDR1 and CDR2 (germline): SEHNR, FQNEAQ (reference sequence). This CDR3 contains 13 residues. The CDR3 bases are TGTGCCAGCATGGCGGCGGTGAACACTGAAGCTTTCTTT. Translating it yields CASMAAVNTEAFF.

This clonotype is a singleton in its sample. J is TRBJ2-4 and V is TRBV29-1; D is unresolved. The CDR3 runs to 12 residues. Trimming took 3 bases from V and 3 from J, leaving 6 bases between them. Germline CDR1 reads SQVTM; CDR2 reads ANQGSEA. The CDR3 spells CSVEADKNIQYF. The CDR3 DNA is TGCAGCGTTGAGGCGGACAAAAACATTCAGTACTTC.

V is TRBV11-2 and J is TRBJ2-3; TRBD2 agrees at 8 bases. The CDR3 consists of 16 residues. From germline, CDR1 is SGHAT and CDR2 FQNNGV. V lost 3 bases and J lost 1; bases outside the gene matches: 6. CDR3 nucleotide sequence: TGTGCCAGCAGCTTGAGGCGGGGGGCCCGCACAGATACGCAGTATTTT. Its protein is CASSLRRGARTDTQYF.

This clonotype occurred a few times. The rearrangement links TRBV12-3 or TRBV12-4 to TRBJ2-2, with D perhaps matching TRBD1 or TRBD2 (5 bases each). V lost 5 bases to trimming and J lost 7 bases, with 17 bases between them. The CDR3 spans 15 residues. CDR3 sequence reads: CASSPPGLGGGELFF. CDR3 DNA: TGTGCCAGCAGTCCGCCGGGGCTAGGCGGCGGGGAGCTGTTTTTT.

Comments on this clonotype: A much larger clone differs from this one at a single base, so this may be a read error. CDR3 amino acids: CSASGQGGSTDTRYF. CDR3 nucleotide sequence: TGCAGTGCTAGCGGACAGGGGGGAAGCACAGATACGCGGTATTTT. The V gene is TRBV20-1, the J gene TRBJ2-3, with 10 nucleotides matching TRBD1. The CDR3 has 15 residues. Looked up from germline, CDR1 is DFQATT and CDR2 is SNEGSKA (reference sequence).

This chain joins TRBV6-5 and TRBJ2-7, with D possibly matching TRBD2 (6 bases). The end of the DNA is better explained by TRBJ2-5, so the J call may be wrong. Germline loops: CDR1 MNHEY, CDR2 SVGAGI. The length of the CDR3 is 13 residues. The CDR3 protein is CASSYAGRETQYF. The CDR3 DNA reads TGTGCCAGCAGTTACGCAGGGAGGGAGACCCAGTACTTC.

Note on this clonotype: With a much larger clone just one base away, this may be a read error. The V and J genes are TRBV12-3 or TRBV12-4 and TRBJ2-5; D is ambiguous. The CDR3 consists of 12 residues. The CDR3 coding sequence is TGTGCCAGCAGTAGAAGACAAGAGGCCCAGTACTTC. This sequence encodes CASSRRQEAQYF.

This clonotype was observed a few times. V gene TRBV5-1 combines with J gene TRBJ2-3; 14 bases agree with TRBD2. Germline CDR1 reads SGHRS; CDR2 reads YFSETQ. CDR3 length equals 18 residues. With V trimmed by 3 bases and J by 8 bases, 14 bases remained unmatched. The CDR3 protein is CASSSGTSGGPVVSTQYF. The DNA for the CDR3 is TGCGCCAGCAGCTCCGGGACTAGCGGGGGCCCCGTTGTCAGTACGCAGTATTTT.

V and J are TRBV6-1 and TRBJ1-2; TRBD1 agrees at 8 bases. Germline assignment: CDR1 MNHNS and CDR2 SASEGT. The ends lost 2 bases at V and 8 bases at J; junction bases unmatched: 10. The CDR3 length is 15 residues. Here the CDR3 DNA reads TGTGCCAGCAGTGAATTGGCCAGGGGGCGGAGGGGCTACACCTTC. Encoded protein: CASSELARGRRGYTF.

The chain combines TRBV5-1 with TRBJ2-5, with 8 bases aligning to TRBD1. The V and J ends lost 3 bases and 11 bases, in that order; junction bases with no gene match: 15. The CDR3 covers 15 residues. CDR1 is SGHRS, CDR2 YFSETQ, per germline. The chain's CDR3 is CASSWGRSGGGEQYF. Written as DNA, the CDR3 is TGCGCCAGCAGCTGGGGCCGTTCAGGGGGCGGTGAGCAGTACTTC. Using reference TRBV5-1 and TRBJ2-5 for the parts outside the CDR3, the full variable domain is KAGVTQTPRYLIKTRGQQVTLSCSPISGHRSVSWYQQTPGQGLQFLFEYFSETQRNKGNFPGRFSGRQFSNSRSEMNVSTLELGDSALYLCASSWGRSGGGEQYFGPGTRLLVL.

This chain joins TRBV6-2 or TRBV6-3 and TRBJ2-3; TRBD2 matches 8 bases. Unmatched junction bases numbered 7, after V lost 6 bases and J lost 2 bases. Germline V lookup: CDR1 MNHEY, CDR2 SVGEGT. The CDR3 has 15 residues. Here the CDR3 reads CASRVAGPFTDTQYF. The CDR3 DNA reads TGTGCCAGCAGGGTAGCGGGGCCCTTCACAGATACGCAGTATTTT.

This clonotype has more than one count but fewer than ten. The chain recombines TRBV6-5 with TRBJ1-2; 9 bases line up with TRBD1. The CDR3 has 14 residues. The germline V gene has CDR1 MNHEY and CDR2 SVGAGI. Trimming removed 6 bases from V and 8 bases from J; junction bases left unmatched: 10. The DNA for the CDR3 is TGTGCCAGCAGCCGGTCGACAGGGGGAAGCGGCTACACCTTC. Translation gives CASSRSTGGSGYTF.

This clonotype was observed a single time. V is TRBV28 and J is TRBJ1-1, with D uncertain. Trimming cost V 5 bases and J 3 bases, with 10 bases left between them. This CDR3 comprises 13 residues. The germline gives CDR1 MDHEN, CDR2 SYDVKM. The CDR3 sequence: CASSPPWHTEAFF. The DNA of the CDR3 is TGTGCCAGCAGTCCCCCCTGGCACACTGAAGCTTTCTTT.

This clonotype came up many times. The chain recombines TRBV4-3 with TRBJ2-7; D remains unclear. The germline V gene has CDR1 LGHNA and CDR2 YSLEER. V lost 0 bases, J lost 6 bases, and 9 bases lay in between. CDR3 length: 13 amino acids. CDR3 amino acids: CASSQDWALEQYF. CDR3 DNA: TGCGCCAGCAGCCAAGATTGGGCCCTCGAGCAGTACTTC.

This clonotype was seen many times. DNA of the CDR3: TGTGCCAGCTCTCCCGGGACAGGGACTCCGTTCTATGGCTACACCTTC. Its protein is CASSPGTGTPFYGYTF. V gene TRBV12-3 or TRBV12-4 combines with J gene TRBJ1-2; 9 bases match TRBD1. V trimming: 8 bases; J trimming: 4 bases; junction bases outside the gene matches: 14. This CDR3 contains 16 residues.

V usage is TRBV29-1 and J usage is TRBJ2-1, with 9 nucleotides matching TRBD2. V trimming: 6 bases; J trimming: 3 bases; junction bases outside the gene matches: 6. Germline lookup yields CDR1 SQVTM and CDR2 ANQGSEA. The CDR3 length is 14 residues. CDR3: CSVPSGAYYNEQFF. As DNA, the CDR3 is TGCAGCGTCCCTAGCGGGGCATACTACAATGAGCAGTTCTTC.

This clonotype has a handful of counts. This chain joins TRBV6-5 and TRBJ2-6; D is tentatively TRBD1 or TRBD2 (5 bases each). This CDR3 contains 17 residues. Trimming took off 4 bases at V and 2 bases at J, with 15 bases between the two ends. Looked up from germline, CDR1 is MNHEY and CDR2 is SVGAGI. CDR3 sequence reads: CASSFLEGWTGANVLTF. The CDR3 region has the DNA TGTGCCAGCAGTTTCCTCGAGGGGTGGACTGGGGCCAACGTCCTGACTTTC.

This clonotype was recorded only once. A much more abundant neighbour one base away suggests this may be a read error. J is TRBJ2-3 and V is TRBV5-4; a weak D match, TRBD2 (7 bases). Trimming pared 1 base from V and 6 bases from J, leaving 9 bases between. The CDR3 sequence is 13 residues long. Germline V gives CDR1 SGHNT, CDR2 YYREEE (reference sequence). CDR3 nucleotide sequence: TGTGCCAGCAGCTTGAAGGGGGGGGATACGCAGTATTTT. This codes for CASSLKGGDTQYF. The complete variable domain, with remaining parts taken from reference TRBV5-4 and TRBJ2-3, reads ETGVTQSPTHLIKTRGQQVTLRCSSQSGHNTVSWYQQALGQGPQFIFQYYREEENGRGNFPPRFSGLQFPNYSSELNVNALELDDSALYLCASSLKGGDTQYFGPGTRLTVL.

This clonotype was observed a few times. The chain is built from TRBV6-6 and TRBJ1-2; 7 nucleotides align to TRBD1. The CDR3 covers 14 residues. Trimming took 5 bases from V and 8 from J; bases not matched to a gene: 11. Germline V gene lookup returns CDR1 MNHNY and CDR2 SVGAGI (reference sequence). CDR3 protein: CASSDRPGTAGYTF. DNA for the CDR3: TGTGCCAGCAGTGACCGACCCGGGACAGCCGGCTACACCTTC.

As for this clonotype: A much larger clone is a single base away; this may be a read error. The chain joins TRBV4-2 to TRBJ2-7, with 7 bases matching TRBD2. The V and J ends lost 0 bases and 7 bases, in that order; junction bases with no gene match: 3. There are 13 residues in the CDR3. Germline CDR1 is LGHNA and CDR2 is YNFKEQ. The CDR3 coding sequence is TGTGCCAGCAGCCAAGAACGGGGGGATGAGCAGTACTTC. Encoded protein: CASSQERGDEQYF.

The chain recombines TRBV7-2 with TRBJ2-5; 8 bases fit TRBD2. The germline CDR1 and CDR2 sequences are SGHTA and FQGNSA. V gave up 4 bases and J gave up 11 bases; unmatched junction bases: 12. CDR3 length: 14 amino acids. The CDR3 nucleotides read TGTGCCAGCAGCTCAGGGACTAGTAACAATGAGCAGTACTTC. Encoded protein: CASSSGTSNNEQYF.